This TCR beta chain is drawn from a study of shared clonotypes between healthy human individuals. The wider study: CD4 naive cells filled three plates per donor, CD4 memory three, CD8 naive two and CD8 memory one.

The genomic DNA of each subset was split evenly across several immunoSEQ plates. Produced via immunoSEQ multiplex PCR; TCRdb's table is partial and in-frame only. The sample includes roughly 2.5 million clones, around nine tenths of them seen just once. This clone was picked up one time. Its specificity is not known. In germline, CDR1 is SEHNR, CDR2 FQNEAQ (reference sequence). J lost 3 bases, V lost 2 bases, and 7 bases had no gene match. CDR3 size: 16 residues. General observations from the study: Genetic and exposure-history diversity was limited by the small donor number.

This TCR came from a man between 18 and 35 years old in good health. V is TRBV7-9 and J is TRBJ2-3; 8 bases are a match to TRBD1. Sequenced: naive CD4+ T cells sorted from blood. Subset given: CD45RA+ positively selected. The CDR3 coding sequence is TGTGCCAGCAGCTTATGGGCAGGGGGCAAAACAGATACGCAGTATTTT. Protein: CASSLWAGGKTDTQYF.